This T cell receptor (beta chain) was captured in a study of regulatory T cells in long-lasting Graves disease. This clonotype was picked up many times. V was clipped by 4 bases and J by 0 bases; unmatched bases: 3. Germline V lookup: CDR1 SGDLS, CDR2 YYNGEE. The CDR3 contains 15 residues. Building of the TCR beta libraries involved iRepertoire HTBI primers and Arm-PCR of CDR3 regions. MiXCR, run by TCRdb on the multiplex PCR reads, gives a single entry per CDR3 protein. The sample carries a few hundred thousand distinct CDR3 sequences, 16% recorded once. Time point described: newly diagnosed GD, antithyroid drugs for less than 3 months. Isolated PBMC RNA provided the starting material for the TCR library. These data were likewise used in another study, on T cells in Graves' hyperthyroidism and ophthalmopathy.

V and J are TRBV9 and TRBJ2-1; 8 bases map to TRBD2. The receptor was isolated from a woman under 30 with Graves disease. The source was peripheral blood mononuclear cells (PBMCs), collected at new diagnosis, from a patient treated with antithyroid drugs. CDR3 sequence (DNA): TGTGCCAGCAGCACTAGCGGTAGCTCCTACAATGAGCAGTTCTTC. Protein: CASSTSGSSYNEQFF. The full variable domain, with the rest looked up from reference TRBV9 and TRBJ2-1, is DSGVTQTPKHLITATGQRVTLRCSPRSGDLSVYWYQQSLDQGLQFLIQYYNGEERAKGNILERFSAQQFPDLHSELNLSSLELGDSALYFCASSTSGSSYNEQFFGPGTRLTVL.